What follows are 28 T cell receptor beta chains derived from one specimen sequenced in a study of T-cell reconstitution after alpha-beta-depleted transplantation in children. Unique molecular identifiers were incorporated when the TCRbeta library was constructed. TCRdb used MiXCR to reprocess the PCR reads, holding one entry per CDR3 protein. The data contain around 80,000 distinct CDR3 sequences, 15% to 20% of them seen just once; the ten biggest clones take up approximately 51%. The starting material was PBMCs, mostly from graft donor cells, obtained 360 days after TCRalphabeta/CD19-depleted stem cell transplant. The receptors come from a male patient aged 2-15 years who had a stem cell transplant for acute lymphoblastic leukemia, so the T cells may come from the graft donor.

This clonotype was seen more than once but under ten times. The chain joins TRBV24-1 to TRBJ1-5; D is uncertain. V lost 7 bases and J 3 bases, leaving 9 bases between the germline ends. The V gene's germline CDR1 is KGHDR and CDR2 SFDVKD. This CDR3 spans 13 amino acids. The CDR3 nucleotides read TGTGCCACCAGCGACGGCTACAATCAGCCCCAGCATTTT. Translation gives CATSDGYNQPQHF.

V gene TRBV3-1 combines with J gene TRBJ2-3, with TRBD2 matching 12 bases. Trimming took 2 bases from V and 4 from J; bases not matched to a gene: 7. Per the germline V gene, CDR1 is LGHDT and CDR2 is YNNKEL (reference sequence). The CDR3 has 17 amino acids. In DNA form, the CDR3 reads TGTGCCAGCAGCCAACGACTAGCGGGAGATGGCGCAGATACGCAGTATTTT. Its translation: CASSQRLAGDGADTQYF.

This clonotype was recorded at least ten times. The CDR3 loop is CASSHDRGVSPLHF. CDR3 coding DNA: TGCGCCAGCAGCCACGACCGTGGGGTTTCACCCCTCCACTTT. The gene calls are TRBV4-1 and TRBJ1-6, with D unresolved. Trimming removed 3 bases from V and 9 bases from J, with 12 bases in between. The CDR3 covers 14 residues. CDR1 MGHRA and CDR2 YSYEKL come from the germline V gene.

The chain links TRBV6-5 to TRBJ2-3; 14 nucleotides match TRBD2. Germline V CDR1 and CDR2: MNHEY, SVGAGI. V gave up 0 bases and J gave up 2 bases; unmatched junction bases: 7. This CDR3 has 19 amino acids. The DNA for the CDR3 is TGTGCCAGCAGTTACTCGTCGGGACTAGCGGGAGCCCACACAGATACGCAGTATTTT. It yields the protein CASSYSSGLAGAHTDTQYF.

The rearrangement joins TRBV20-1 to TRBJ2-5; D unresolved. Germline-derived CDR1 and CDR2 are DFQATT and SNEGSKA (reference sequence). CDR3 size: 12 residues. Trimming cost V 3 bases and J 2 bases, with 7 bases left between them. The DNA of the CDR3 is TGCAGTGCTAGTCCGGCACAAGAGACCCAGTACTTC. Its translation: CSASPAQETQYF.

The chain uses TRBV30 and TRBJ2-1, with TRBD2 matching 11 bases. Unmatched junction bases numbered 12, after V lost 3 bases and J lost 8 bases. CDR3 length equals 16 residues. Per the germline V gene, CDR1 is GTSNPN and CDR2 is SVGIG (reference sequence). The CDR3 DNA sequence: TGTGCCTGGAGGCGGGGTTTAGCGGGAGGGCTGGATGAGCAGTTCTTC. This codes for CAWRRGLAGGLDEQFF.

As to this clonotype: One end of the junction does not line up with germline, which may come from a read error. V is TRBV7-9 and J is TRBJ1-2; 10 nucleotides align to TRBD1. CDR1 SEHNR and CDR2 FQNEAQ come from the germline V gene (reference sequence). The CDR3 covers 14 residues. The CDR3 reads CPSRPWRQGAGYTF. CDR3 sequence (DNA): TGTCCCAGCAGACCTTGGCGACAGGGGGCTGGCTACACCTTC.

In its sample, this clonotype was seen a few times. The chain recombines TRBV5-1 with TRBJ2-1; 9 bases match TRBD2. CDR1 and CDR2 (germline): SGHRS, YFSETQ. The CDR3 runs to 16 residues. Trimming cost V 1 base and J 2 bases; bases outside gene matches: 4. The CDR3 is CASSLFAGGPYNEQFF. Here the CDR3 DNA reads TGCGCCAGCAGCTTGTTTGCGGGAGGGCCCTACAATGAGCAGTTCTTC.

There are many counts of this clonotype. V usage is TRBV7-9 and J usage is TRBJ1-5, with 7 bases lining up with TRBD1. Per germline, CDR1 SEHNR and CDR2 FQNEAQ (reference sequence). With V trimmed by 5 bases and J by 3 bases, 7 bases remained unmatched. CDR3 length equals 15 residues. In DNA form, the CDR3 reads TGTGCCAGCAGCCTGACAGGGAAGGACAATCAGCCCCAGCATTTT. Residues: CASSLTGKDNQPQHF.

This chain links TRBV7-9 with TRBJ2-1; 8 nucleotides agree with TRBD2. V lost 5 bases, J lost 6 bases, and 6 bases stayed unmatched. The germline CDR1 and CDR2 sequences are SEHNR and FQNEAQ (reference sequence). The CDR3 totals 14 residues. CDR3 sequence: CASSLGTRSNEQFF. The CDR3 coding sequence is TGTGCCAGCAGCCTCGGGACTAGAAGCAATGAGCAGTTCTTC.

This clonotype was observed many times. This chain joins TRBV7-9 and TRBJ1-2; 10 bases line up with TRBD1. V lost 6 bases to trimming and J lost 5 bases; unmatched junction nucleotides: 18. The CDR3 consists of 18 residues. Germline CDR1 SEHNR, CDR2 FQNEAQ (reference sequence). The CDR3: CASRRDFAGTGVQYGYTF. The CDR3 nucleotides are TGTGCCAGCAGACGCGATTTCGCCGGGACAGGGGTTCAGTATGGCTACACCTTC.

In DNA, the CDR3 is TGCGCCAGCAGGGGAACAGGACAGGGCGTTTGGTACGAGCAGTACTTC. This encodes CASRGTGQGVWYEQYF. The V gene is TRBV5-1, the J gene TRBJ2-7; 8 nucleotides match TRBD1. Germline loops: CDR1 SGHRS, CDR2 YFSETQ. J lost 4 bases, V lost 5 bases, and 14 bases had no gene match. CDR3 size: 16 residues.

This sequence joins TRBV3-1 and TRBJ2-2; D ambiguous. This CDR3 is built from 14 residues. Trimming took 3 bases from V and 6 from J, leaving 11 bases between them. Germline V gene data show CDR1 as LGHDT and CDR2 as YNNKEL (reference sequence). The CDR3 protein is CASSQIPLSGELFF. In DNA form, the CDR3 reads TGTGCCAGCAGCCAGATCCCCTTGTCCGGGGAGCTGTTTTTT.

The table lists this clonotype with a few counts. V usage is TRBV24-1 and J usage is TRBJ2-5; 11 bases are shared with TRBD1. The germline V gene has CDR1 KGHDR and CDR2 SFDVKD. Trimming cost V 1 base and J 5 bases; bases outside gene matches: 8. This CDR3 region has 17 residues. The CDR3 here is CATSDFSRTGGSETQYF. The CDR3 DNA is TGTGCCACCAGTGATTTCTCCAGGACAGGGGGCTCGGAGACCCAGTACTTC.

This chain joins TRBV2 and TRBJ1-2; 7 bases match TRBD1. Germline CDR1 reads SNHLY; CDR2 reads FYNNEI. This CDR3 is 13 amino acids long. V trimming: 8 bases; J trimming: 3 bases; junction bases outside the gene matches: 6. CDR3 sequence: CASEQGWDYGYTF. Here the CDR3 DNA reads TGTGCCAGCGAACAGGGGTGGGACTATGGCTACACCTTC. The complete variable domain, with remaining parts taken from reference TRBV2 and TRBJ1-2, reads EPEVTQTPSHQVTQMGQEVILRCVPISNHLYFYWYRQILGQKVEFLVSFYNNEISEKSEIFDDQFSVERPDGSNFTLKIRSTKLEDSAMYFCASEQGWDYGYTFGSGTRLTVV.

This clonotype appeared a few times. The rearrangement joins TRBV9 to TRBJ1-6; D is unclear. The CDR3 length is 14 residues. Trimming removed 2 bases at V and 4 bases at J, with 7 bases between. Germline values: CDR1 SGDLS, CDR2 YYNGEE. This chain's CDR3 is CASSVYDYNSPLHF. CDR3 in DNA: TGTGCCAGCAGCGTTTATGATTATAATTCACCCCTCCACTTT. Looking up the rest from reference TRBV9 and TRBJ1-6 gives the full variable domain: DSGVTQTPKHLITATGQRVTLRCSPRSGDLSVYWYQQSLDQGLQFLIQYYNGEERAKGNILERFSAQQFPDLHSELNLSSLELGDSALYFCASSVYDYNSPLHFGNGTRLTVT.

The chain recombines TRBV24-1 with TRBJ2-5; 10 bases are shared with TRBD2. The CDR3 runs 16 residues. Germline V lookup: CDR1 KGHDR, CDR2 SFDVKD. With V trimmed by 5 bases and J by 4 bases, 9 bases remained unmatched. The CDR3 here is CATSGASGSRIETQYF. In DNA, the CDR3 is TGTGCCACCAGTGGGGCTAGCGGGAGCAGAATAGAGACCCAGTACTTC.

This clonotype was seen a few times. The rearrangement joins TRBV12-3 or TRBV12-4 to TRBJ2-1; TRBD1 agrees at 9 bases. The CDR3 has 14 amino acids. The V segment lost 5 bases and the J segment 5 bases; nucleotides outside the gene matches: 4. For the CDR3, the DNA is TGTGCCAGCAGTAGACAGGGGGGTGACAATGAGCAGTTCTTC. Translated: CASSRQGGDNEQFF.

CDR3 in DNA: TGCGCCAGCAGCTTCCGGACAGGGGGGAGCACCGGGGAGCTGTTTTTT. This codes for CASSFRTGGSTGELFF. The chain employs TRBV5-1 and TRBJ2-2; 10 bases line up with TRBD1. V gave up 2 bases and J gave up 4 bases; unmatched junction bases: 5. Germline V gene sequence: CDR1 SGHRS, CDR2 YFSETQ. This CDR3 spans 16 amino acids.

V usage is TRBV7-9 and J usage is TRBJ1-1; tentatively, D is TRBD1 (5 bases). The germline gives CDR1 SEHNR, CDR2 FQNEAQ (reference sequence). The CDR3 runs to 15 residues. Trimming took off 4 bases at V and 2 bases at J, with 14 bases between the two ends. This chain's CDR3 is CASSSPKGLNTEAFF. The CDR3 DNA is TGTGCCAGCAGCTCGCCCAAGGGGCTAAACACTGAAGCTTTCTTT.

This clonotype was seen a few times. This rearrangement joins TRBV30 to TRBJ2-7; TRBD2 might be the D (6 bases). This CDR3 comprises 19 residues. The germline V and J ends were trimmed by 5 bases and 3 bases, with 32 bases remaining between them. Looked up from germline, CDR1 is GTSNPN and CDR2 is SVGIG (reference sequence). CDR3 DNA sequence: TGTGCCTGGGCCCGGGAGTTGCCTGAGATCTCGAAAGGTGGCTACGAGCAGTACTTC. Its protein is CAWARELPEISKGGYEQYF. Variable domain in full (rest from reference TRBV30 and TRBJ2-7): SQTIHQWPATLVQPVGSPLSLECTVEGTSNPNLYWYRQAAGRGLQLLFYSVGIGQISSEVPQNLSASRPQDRQFILSSKKLLLSDSGFYLCAWARELPEISKGGYEQYFGPGTRLTVT.

J is TRBJ2-3 and V is TRBV6-2 or TRBV6-3, with no clear D. Trimming pared 2 bases from V and 2 bases from J, leaving 2 bases between. This CDR3 is 12 amino acids long. CDR1 and CDR2 (germline): MNHEY, SVGEGT. CDR3: CASSYPTDTQYF. The CDR3 nucleotides read TGTGCCAGCAGTTACCCCACAGATACGCAGTATTTT.

The DNA of the CDR3 is TGTGCCAGTCAGGACAGGGGGGGGAATAAGTTCTTC. Translating gives CASQDRGGNKFF. This rearrangement joins TRBV12-3 or TRBV12-4 to TRBJ2-1; TRBD1 aligns across 10 bases. V lost 9 bases and J lost 14; bases outside the gene matches: 10. There are 12 residues in the CDR3.

The genes are TRBV10-2 and TRBJ2-4; TRBD1 is a possible D gene (5 bases). V lost 3 bases, J lost 0 bases, and 9 bases lay in between. Germline CDR1 and CDR2: WSHSY and SAAADI. The CDR3 sequence is 15 residues long. In nucleotides, the CDR3 is TGCGCCAGCAGTGAACAGGAACTAGCCAAAAACATTCAGTACTTC. It is translated as CASSEQELAKNIQYF.

The chain couples TRBV4-1 to TRBJ1-2; TRBD1 agrees at 8 bases. CDR1 MGHRA and CDR2 YSYEKL come from the germline V gene. The V segment lost 1 base and the J segment 8 bases; nucleotides outside the gene matches: 6. This CDR3 spans 14 amino acids. The DNA for the CDR3 is TGCGCCAGCAGCCAAGCAGACAGGGGTGGAGGCTACACCTTC. Protein: CASSQADRGGGYTF.

This rearrangement joins TRBV25-1 to TRBJ2-7; D ambiguous. Germline CDR1 and CDR2: MGHDK and SYGVNS. This CDR3 is built from 13 residues. With 2 bases removed from V and 2 bases from J, the gap between germline ends came to 7 bases. The CDR3, as DNA: TGTGCCAGCAGTGAACCGGGCCCCTACGAGCAGTACTTC. This encodes CASSEPGPYEQYF.

This clonotype came up many times. The rearrangement uses TRBV10-3 and TRBJ2-5; weak D call: TRBD2 (6 bases). Germline assignment: CDR1 ENHRY and CDR2 SYGVKD. This CDR3 comprises 13 residues. V lost 6 bases and J lost 4, with 12 bases in between. Here the CDR3 DNA reads TGTGCCATCAGCCCTAGGGAGGCAGAGACCCAGTACTTC. Its protein is CAISPREAETQYF.

This clonotype was observed a few times. The chain recombines TRBV7-2 with TRBJ1-4; tentatively, D is TRBD1 (6 bases). Germline assignment: CDR1 SGHTA and CDR2 FQGNSA. The CDR3 runs to 15 residues. V was pared by 5 bases and J by 3 bases, with 13 bases between. CDR3 sequence: CASSPHRVPNEKLFF. The CDR3 DNA reads TGTGCCAGCAGCCCTCACAGGGTACCTAATGAAAAACTGTTTTTT.